This T cell receptor beta chain was profiled in a study of identical twins. The study, taken as a whole, reports: A cross-sectional statistical analysis, not follow-up of the same donors, supported the conclusions. Some out-of-frame alpha sequences were shared by twins, and these showed excess low generation probability.

Healthy Caucasians made up all donors. V lost 6 bases and J lost 5; bases outside the gene matches: 13. Germline assignment: CDR1 SGHNT and CDR2 YYREEE (reference sequence). The length of the CDR3 is 16 residues. This clonotype was picked up a small number of times. Its antigen is unknown. One entry per CDR3 protein, called by TCRdb with MiXCR from the 5' RACE reads. In the table there are nearly 900,000 distinct CDR3 sequences, more than 9% of which are singletons. In addition, the sample was reused for a study of yellow fever vaccine responses in identical twins. This second study says: Twins' vaccine T cell response reportedly seemed partly convergent, partly personalized.

This TCR was sampled from a woman between 18 and 29 years old in good health. Sequencing was done on a sample of PBMCs. The chain carries TRBV5-4 and TRBJ2-2, with 7 bases that match TRBD1. The DNA for the CDR3 is TGTGCCAGCACCACTGACCCGGACAGGCGAACCGGGGAGCTGTTTTTT. This gives the protein CASTTDPDRRTGELFF.